One sample yielded the 5 T cell receptor beta chains listed below, sequenced in a study of blood T cell repertoires in COVID-19. The assay was immunoSEQ multiplex PCR, and TCRdb's table has in-frame clones only and misses some. The data hold fewer than 250,000 clones, with more than 75% observed a single time. Sequenced input: peripheral blood. The receptors were gathered from a man in his fifties or sixties with COVID-19, enrolled during active disease.

The genes are TRBV3-1 (or the pseudogene TRBV3-2) and TRBJ2-7, with D tentatively TRBD1 (5 bases). Per the germline V gene, CDR1 is LGHDT and CDR2 is YNNKEL (reference sequence). The V and J ends lost 0 bases and 5 bases respectively, with 8 bases between them. The CDR3 sequence is 13 residues long. The chain's CDR3 is CASSQDSGNEQYF. The CDR3 nucleotides are TGTGCCAGCAGCCAAGATTCAGGGAACGAGCAGTACTTC.

The V gene is TRBV5-5, the J gene TRBJ2-2; 8 bases are a match to TRBD1. The junction had 3 bases not matched to a gene; V was cut back by 4 bases and J by 1 base. CDR1 is SGHKS, CDR2 YYEKEE, per germline (reference sequence). The CDR3 covers 15 residues. The CDR3 DNA sequence: TGTGCCAGCAGCCGGGGACAGGAGAACACCGGGGAGCTGTTTTTT. Protein product: CASSRGQENTGELFF. The variable domain in full, with the rest retrieved from reference TRBV5-5 and TRBJ2-2, is DAGVTQSPTHLIKTRGQQVTLRCSPISGHKSVSWYQQVLGQGPQFIFQYYEKEERGRGNFPDRFSARQFPNYSSELNVNALLLGDSALYLCASSRGQENTGELFFGEGSRLTVL.

The rearrangement links TRBV6-2 or TRBV6-3 to TRBJ1-5; 10 bases align to TRBD1. Germline CDR1 reads MNHEY; CDR2 reads SVGEGT. The length of the CDR3 is 15 residues. Unmatched junction bases numbered 4, after V lost 4 bases and J lost 4 bases. The DNA of the CDR3 is TGTGCCAGCAGTTTCGACAGGGGGCGAAATCAGCCCCAGCATTTT. Its protein product is CASSFDRGRNQPQHF.

The chain carries TRBV10-3 and TRBJ1-5; TRBD1 matches at 8 bases. The CDR3 is made up of 14 amino acids. CDR1 is ENHRY, CDR2 SYGVKD, per germline. Trimming at V came to 10 bases and at J to 2 bases, leaving 7 bases not matched to a gene. CDR3 residues: CATCQGAGNQPQHF. Here the CDR3 DNA reads TGTGCCACCTGCCAGGGGGCCGGCAATCAGCCCCAGCATTTT.

The genes are TRBV7-9 and TRBJ2-7; 12 nucleotides align to TRBD2. Looked up from germline, CDR1 is SEHNR and CDR2 is FQNEAQ (reference sequence). The CDR3 extends over 16 amino acids. The V segment lost 1 base and the J segment 4 bases; nucleotides outside the gene matches: 5. The CDR3 reads CASSLGSSGREYEQYF. The CDR3 DNA sequence: TGTGCCAGCAGCTTAGGGTCTAGCGGGAGGGAGTACGAGCAGTACTTC.